This record looks at one T cell receptor beta chain sequence and its context. The sample originates from a study of blood T cell repertoires in COVID-19. Overall study context: COVID-19 samples, acute and convalescent, were from the United States, Italy and Spain. Sample material is recorded as cDNA or gDNA derived from T cells, B-cell-depleted T cells, or PBMCs.

The CDR3 extends over 14 amino acids. V lost 6 bases, J lost 4 bases, and 6 bases stayed unmatched. The germline V gene has CDR1 MDHEN and CDR2 SYDVKM. Authors' data handling: Using reference gene primer amplification, nucleated cell counts were estimated. Sequenced by immunoSEQ multiplex PCR; TCRdb stores in-frame clones only, minus some. The DNA gave D and trimming, while V, J and clone size come from that table. The profile covers approximately 140,000 clones, with about nine tenths appearing a single time and about 11% taken by the ten largest. This receptor was identified in a man over 45 with active or convalescent COVID-19. The genes are TRBV28 and TRBJ2-1, with 7 positions matching TRBD2. Material: peripheral blood. This chain's CDR3 is CASRMAGVYNEQFF. CDR3 sequence (DNA): TGTGCCAGCAGGATGGCGGGAGTTTACAATGAGCAGTTCTTC.